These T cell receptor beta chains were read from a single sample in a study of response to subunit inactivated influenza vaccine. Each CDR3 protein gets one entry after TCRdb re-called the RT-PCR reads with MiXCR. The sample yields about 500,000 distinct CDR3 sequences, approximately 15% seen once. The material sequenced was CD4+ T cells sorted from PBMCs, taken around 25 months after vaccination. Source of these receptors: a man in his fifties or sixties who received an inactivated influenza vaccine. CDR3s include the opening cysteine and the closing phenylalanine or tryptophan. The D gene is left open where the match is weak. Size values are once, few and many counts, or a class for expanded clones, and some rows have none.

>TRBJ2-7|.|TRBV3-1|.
TGTGCCAGCAGCCAAGTGTCACTTGGCGAGCAGTACTTC
CASSQVSLGEQYF
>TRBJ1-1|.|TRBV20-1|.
TGCAGCGGGGGAGGGGTTAACACTGAAGCTTTCTTT
CSGGGVNTEAFF
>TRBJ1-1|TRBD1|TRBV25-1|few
TGTGCCAGCACTGGACAGGGATGGAGCACTGAAGCTTTCTTT
CASTGQGWSTEAFF
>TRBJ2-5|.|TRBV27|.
TGTGCCACCGGTGGGAGAGGATTTGGGAATCCCCAGTACTTC
CATGGRGFGNPQYF
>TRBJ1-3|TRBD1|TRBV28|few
TGTGCCAGCAGTACAGGGGCTGGAAACACCATATATTTT
CASSTGAGNTIYF
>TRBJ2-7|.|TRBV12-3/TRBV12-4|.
TGTGCCAGCAGTTTGGTCCCGCAGGGTAACAACGAGCAGTACTTC
CASSLVPQGNNEQYF
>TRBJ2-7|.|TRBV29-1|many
TGCAGCGTTGAAGGTAGGGCAGGGCACTACGAGCAGTACTTC
CSVEGRAGHYEQYF
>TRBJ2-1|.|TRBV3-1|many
TGTGCCAGCAGCTATGGGTGGAAAGACAATGAGCAGTTCTTC
CASSYGWKDNEQFF
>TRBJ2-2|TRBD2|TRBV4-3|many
TGCGCCAGCAGCCAAGATCGGAGCGGGGGAACGAACACCGGGGAGCTGTTTTTT
CASSQDRSGGTNTGELFF
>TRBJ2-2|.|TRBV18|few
TGTGCCAGCTCACCACTGAACGGCGGGGAGCTGTTTTTT
CASSPLNGGELFF
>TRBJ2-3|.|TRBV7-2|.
TGTGCCAGCAGCTTTATAATGAGAGATACGCAGTATTTT
CASSFIMRDTQYF
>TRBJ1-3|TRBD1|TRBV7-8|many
TGTGCCAGCAGCACTCGGGACAGGCGTTCGAACACCATATATTTT
CASSTRDRRSNTIYF
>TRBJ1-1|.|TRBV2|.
TGTGCCAGCAGTGAGGTTGGGAGGACTGAAGCTTTCTTT
CASSEVGRTEAFF